These 31 T cell receptor beta chains came from one sample sequenced in a study of identical twins (dated by TCRdb to the mid-2010s). The library was produced with 5' RACE. Reads for this sample came from an Illumina HiSeq 2000. TCRdb reran the public reads through fastp at Q25 and MiXCR, keeping productive beta chains. Identical CDR3 protein sequences are pooled into one entry, listed with their most common genes and DNA. For this sample there are about 890,000 distinct CDR3 sequences; over 9% appear just once. Jointly, the top ten make up around 1.5% of the sample. The sample was also linked to a second study, of yellow fever vaccine responses in identical twins.

The sequenced sample was PBMCs. These receptors originate from a woman aged 18-29 years in good health.

The CDR3 sequence is CASSFVRGGNEQFF. The CDR3 DNA reads as TGTGCCAGCAGTTTTGTTCGAGGGGGCAATGAGCAGTTCTTC. The chain recombines TRBV27 with TRBJ2-1; a possible D gene is TRBD1 (6 bases). The CDR3 has 14 residues. V lost 3 bases, J lost 6 bases, and 12 bases lay in between. Germline V gene lookup returns CDR1 MNHEY and CDR2 SMNVEV (reference sequence).

The chain links TRBV28 to TRBJ2-5, with 14 bases lining up with TRBD2. Germline V gene sequence: CDR1 MDHEN, CDR2 SYDVKM. The CDR3 is 19 residues long. V shed 1 base, J shed 5 bases, and the junction held 12 bases outside the gene matches. The CDR3 protein is CASSLSRLTSGGAGETQYF. The CDR3 bases are TGTGCCAGCAGTTTATCTCGCTTGACTAGCGGGGGGGCCGGGGAGACCCAGTACTTC.

This clonotype was detected ten times or more. The rearrangement joins TRBV11-2 to TRBJ2-5; 8 bases align to TRBD2. Trimming took 1 base from V and 4 from J; bases not matched to a gene: 8. The CDR3 runs to 16 residues. Germline CDR1 SGHAT, CDR2 FQNNGV. The CDR3 region is CASSLVNGGARETQYF. The CDR3 DNA reads as TGTGCCAGCAGCTTAGTTAACGGGGGGGCCAGAGAGACCCAGTACTTC. The full variable domain, rest sourced from reference TRBV11-2 and TRBJ2-5, is EAGVAQSPRYKIIEKRQSVAFWCNPISGHATLYWYQQILGQGPKLLIQFQNNGVVDDSQLPKDRFSAERLKGVDSTLKIQPAKLEDSAVYLCASSLVNGGARETQYFGPGTRLLVL.

This clonotype has more than one count but fewer than ten. This chain links TRBV3-1 with TRBJ1-2; 8 bases are shared with TRBD1. J lost 6 bases, V lost 1 base, and 7 bases had no gene match. CDR1 LGHDT and CDR2 YNNKEL come from the germline V gene (reference sequence). This CDR3 comprises 15 residues. CDR3 sequence: CASSQVGSGGDGYTF. CDR3 DNA sequence: TGTGCCAGCAGCCAAGTCGGGTCAGGGGGCGATGGCTACACCTTC. Variable domain in full (rest from reference TRBV3-1 and TRBJ1-2): DTAVSQTPKYLVTQMGNDKSIKCEQNLGHDTMYWYKQDSKKFLKIMFSYNNKELIINETVPNRFSPKSPDKAHLNLHINSLELGDSAVYFCASSQVGSGGDGYTFGSGTRLTVV.

This rearrangement joins TRBV6-2 or TRBV6-3 to TRBJ2-7; 9 bases agree with TRBD2. The CDR3 is made up of 16 amino acids. CDR1 is MNHEY and CDR2 is SVGEGT in the germline V gene. Trimming removed 0 bases from V and 2 bases from J; junction bases left unmatched: 5. The CDR3 spells CASSYSMSSGAYEQYV. DNA for the CDR3: TGTGCCAGCAGTTACTCGATGTCTAGCGGGGCCTACGAGCAGTACGTC.

This clonotype was seen repeatedly, ten times or more. The gene calls are TRBV20-1 and TRBJ1-2; TRBD1 matches 7 bases. Per germline, CDR1 DFQATT and CDR2 SNEGSKA (reference sequence). V was clipped by 3 bases and J by 4 bases; unmatched bases: 5. The length of the CDR3 is 13 residues. The CDR3 bases are TGCAGTGCTAGGGAGGGACAGCCCTATGGCTACACCTTC. It translates to CSAREGQPYGYTF.

This clonotype was counted between two and nine times. The rearrangement uses TRBV9 and TRBJ1-5, with D possibly matching TRBD1 (5 bases). The CDR3 totals 15 residues. V lost 4 bases, J lost 2 bases, and 13 bases lay in between. The germline V gene has CDR1 SGDLS and CDR2 YYNGEE. In DNA, the CDR3 is TGTGCCAGCAGCCGCAGGGACTATGGCAATCAGCCCCAGCATTTT. It encodes CASSRRDYGNQPQHF.

The chain links TRBV28 to TRBJ2-1; TRBD2 matches 7 bases. The germline V gene encodes CDR1 MDHEN and CDR2 SYDVKM. Trimming took 7 bases from V and 9 from J; bases not matched to a gene: 15. This CDR3 comprises 15 residues. CDR3 sequence reads: CASNSLGRAGAEQFF. DNA for the CDR3: TGTGCCAGCAACTCCTTGGGGAGGGCCGGGGCTGAGCAGTTCTTC.

The J gene is TRBJ1-2, the V gene TRBV6-4, with 8 bases matching TRBD1. The V and J ends lost 0 bases and 8 bases, in that order; junction bases with no gene match: 8. Germline V gene data show CDR1 as MRHNA and CDR2 as SNTAGT. This CDR3 has 15 residues. CDR3 bases: TGTGCCAGCAGTGACTCGCCCAGGGGGCTGGGGGGCTACACCTTC. Translating it yields CASSDSPRGLGGYTF.

In this sample, this clonotype turned up many times. The V and J genes are TRBV5-5 and TRBJ2-2; no clear D gene. The V and J ends lost 0 bases and 2 bases respectively, with 5 bases between them. The CDR3 spans 14 residues. Germline V lookup: CDR1 SGHKS, CDR2 YYEKEE (reference sequence). CDR3 nucleotides: TGTGCCAGCAGCTTGGCCATAAACACCGGGGAGCTGTTTTTT. The encoded protein is CASSLAINTGELFF.

This clonotype was observed a few times. The genes are TRBV6-1 and TRBJ1-1; D gene unclear. The germline gives CDR1 MNHNS, CDR2 SASEGT. The V end was cut by 6 bases, the J end by 1 base, with 6 bases between. This CDR3 region has 12 residues. The CDR3 coding sequence is TGTGCCAGCAGCCGAAAGAACACTGAAGCTTTCTTT. Its protein is CASSRKNTEAFF.

This clonotype came up a few times. V gene TRBV20-1 combines with J gene TRBJ2-5, with TRBD2 matching over 7 bases. Germline V gene lookup returns CDR1 DFQATT and CDR2 SNEGSKA (reference sequence). The CDR3 is 11 amino acids. The CDR3 nucleotides are TGCAGCGGGGGGAGTCAAGAGACCCAGTACTTC. As protein: CSGGSQETQYF.

The chain is built from TRBV18 and TRBJ1-1, with D hard to call. CDR3 size: 16 residues. Between the trimmed V and J ends, which lost 3 bases and 4 bases, there was a span of 18 bases. CDR1 is KGHSH, CDR2 LQKENI, per germline. The CDR3 coding sequence is TGTGCCAGCTCACCCCCTCCATCCTCGGGGAGCACTGAAGCTTTCTTT. Translated, it gives CASSPPPSSGSTEAFF.

V is TRBV10-3 and J is TRBJ1-5, with D possibly being TRBD1 (6 bases). The germline CDR1 and CDR2 sequences are ENHRY and SYGVKD. Trimming cost V 3 bases and J 0 bases, with 21 bases left between them. The CDR3 loop spans 19 amino acids. The CDR3 coding sequence is TGTGCCATCAGTGACCAGGGGCAGCCAAGTTCCTATAGCAATCAGCCCCAGCATTTT. It encodes CAISDQGQPSSYSNQPQHF.

This clonotype has more than one count but fewer than ten. The chain couples TRBV14 to TRBJ1-1, with 8 nucleotides matching TRBD1. Germline V lookup: CDR1 SGHDN, CDR2 FVKESK. With 3 bases clipped from V and 6 bases from J, the junction kept 12 bases outside the gene matches. CDR3 length: 16 amino acids. In DNA, the CDR3 is TGTGCCAGCAGCCAGAGGCCGGGACAGGCCCTACCTGAAGCTTTCTTT. This encodes CASSQRPGQALPEAFF.

The rearrangement uses TRBV9 and TRBJ2-5, with 10 positions matching TRBD2. The V gene end was trimmed by 3 bases and the J gene end by 5 bases; junction bases not matched to a gene: 4. Germline lookup yields CDR1 SGDLS and CDR2 YYNGEE. The CDR3 covers 14 residues. The CDR3 loop is CASSAPTSGETQYF. As DNA, the CDR3 is TGTGCCAGCAGCGCTCCGACTAGCGGGGAGACCCAGTACTTC. The full variable domain, rest sourced from reference TRBV9 and TRBJ2-5, is DSGVTQTPKHLITATGQRVTLRCSPRSGDLSVYWYQQSLDQGLQFLIQYYNGEERAKGNILERFSAQQFPDLHSELNLSSLELGDSALYFCASSAPTSGETQYFGPGTRLLVL.

This clonotype came up a few times. V gene TRBV7-6 combines with J gene TRBJ2-3; 7 nucleotides agree with TRBD2. The germline V gene encodes CDR1 SGHVS and CDR2 FNYEAQ. Trimming cost V 5 bases and J 7 bases; bases outside gene matches: 9. The length of the CDR3 is 14 residues. The CDR3 nucleotides are TGTGCCAGCAGCACGAGCGGGGATTTTTATACGCAGTATTTT. This sequence encodes CASSTSGDFYTQYF.

The rearrangement uses TRBV7-9 and TRBJ1-2; D call uncertain. The CDR3 has 15 residues. Germline CDR1 is SEHNR and CDR2 is FQNEAQ (reference sequence). V shed 5 bases and J shed 4 bases, with 17 bases lying between them. The CDR3 reads CASSPPWASVYGYTF. CDR3 DNA: TGTGCCAGCAGCCCCCCCTGGGCAAGCGTCTATGGCTACACCTTC.

There are a few counts of this clonotype. The chain couples TRBV7-2 to TRBJ2-4; tentatively, D is TRBD2 (6 bases). The length of the CDR3 is 16 residues. The V gene's germline CDR1 is SGHTA and CDR2 FQGNSA. V dropped 5 bases and J dropped 6 bases, with 20 bases sitting between them. The CDR3: CASSPSIGGNRNIQYF. CDR3 coding DNA: TGTGCCAGCAGCCCCTCTATCGGGGGAAATAGAAACATTCAGTACTTC. Together with reference TRBV7-2 and TRBJ2-4, the CDR3 gives the full variable domain: GAGVSQSPSNKVTEKGKDVELRCDPISGHTALYWYRQSLGQGLEFLIYFQGNSAPDKSGLPSDRFSAERTGGSVSTLTIQRTQQEDSAVYLCASSPSIGGNRNIQYFGAGTRLSVL.

This clonotype occurred a few times. This CDR3 is CASSLQGILITDTQYF. The CDR3 coding sequence is TGTGCCAGCAGTTTACAGGGAATTCTAATCACAGATACGCAGTATTTT. The rearrangement uses TRBV12-3 or TRBV12-4 and TRBJ2-3, with D maybe TRBD1 (5 bases). Between the trimmed V and J ends, which lost 2 bases and 2 bases, there was a span of 14 bases. This CDR3 has 16 residues.

In its sample, this clonotype was seen a few times. The chain couples TRBV6-1 to TRBJ2-3, with TRBD1 matching over 8 bases. Germline-derived CDR1 and CDR2 are MNHNS and SASEGT. V lost 5 bases to trimming and J lost 2 bases; unmatched junction nucleotides: 9. The CDR3 extends over 16 amino acids. The DNA for the CDR3 is TGTGCCAGCAGTAAAACACGGACAGGGAACACAGATACGCAGTATTTT. Its translation: CASSKTRTGNTDTQYF.

This chain links TRBV6-1 with TRBJ1-5; 8 bases line up with TRBD1. The V gene's germline CDR1 is MNHNS and CDR2 SASEGT. V shed 6 bases, J shed 3 bases, and the junction held 7 bases outside the gene matches. CDR3 length equals 15 residues. This CDR3 reads CASSIRQGNNQPQHF. The CDR3 coding sequence is TGTGCCAGCAGCATCCGACAGGGGAACAATCAGCCCCAGCATTTT.

V and J are TRBV6-1 and TRBJ1-2, with D possibly matching TRBD1 (5 bases). Germline loops: CDR1 MNHNS, CDR2 SASEGT. V lost 6 bases and J 7 bases, leaving 15 bases between the germline ends. The CDR3 length is 13 residues. For the CDR3, the DNA is TGTGCCAGCAGCAACCCGGGGGGAGTTGGCTACACCTTC. Translating it yields CASSNPGGVGYTF.

Regarding this clonotype: The junction and the germline gene differ at one end; a read error may be behind it. The V gene is TRBV29-1, the J gene TRBJ2-5; D uncertain. The CDR3 contains 15 residues. Germline lookup yields CDR1 SQVTM and CDR2 ANQGSEA. The CDR3 DNA is TGCAGCGTTACCCCGGGCCCGAAAGGCCAAGTGACCCAGTACTTC. Protein product: CSVTPGPKGQVTQYF. The variable domain in full, with the rest retrieved from reference TRBV29-1 and TRBJ2-5, is SAVISQKPSRDICQRGTSLTIQCQVDSQVTMMFWYRQQPGQSLTLIATANQGSEATYESGFVIDKFPISRPNLTFSTLTVSNMSPEDSSIYLCSVTPGPKGQVTQYFGPGTRLLVL.

This clonotype was observed a few times. The chain has TRBV2 and TRBJ2-1; D remains ambiguous. Trimming took off 1 base at V and 10 bases at J, with 2 bases between the two ends. CDR1 and CDR2 (germline): SNHLY, FYNNEI. This CDR3 region has 10 residues. The CDR3 here is CASSEGEQFF. The CDR3 DNA follows: TGTGCCAGCAGTGAAGGGGAGCAGTTCTTC.

This clonotype came up many times. V gene TRBV24-1 combines with J gene TRBJ2-1, with 8 bases matching TRBD2. Germline values: CDR1 KGHDR, CDR2 SFDVKD. The CDR3 totals 14 residues. The V and J ends lost 3 bases and 3 bases, in that order; junction bases with no gene match: 0. The CDR3 region is CATSDAGGYNEQFF. For the CDR3, the DNA is TGTGCCACCAGTGATGCGGGAGGCTACAATGAGCAGTTCTTC.

The chain combines TRBV7-8 with TRBJ2-7, with 8 bases identical to TRBD1. Germline assignment: CDR1 SGHVS and CDR2 FQNEAQ. Trimming cost V 7 bases and J 3 bases; bases outside gene matches: 11. The CDR3 has 15 amino acids. CDR3 region: CASILAGTGNYEQYF. Here the CDR3 DNA reads TGTGCCAGCATCCTTGCCGGGACAGGAAACTACGAGCAGTACTTC.

This clonotype was picked up many times. In nucleotides, the CDR3 is TGCGCCAGCAGCTTGGGACAGATGAATTACAATGAGCAGTTCTTC. The encoded protein is CASSLGQMNYNEQFF. V and J are TRBV5-1 and TRBJ2-1; D is perhaps TRBD1 (5 bases). The V gene's germline CDR1 is SGHRS and CDR2 YFSETQ. V was cut by 0 bases and J by 4 bases, with 11 bases left in between. CDR3 length: 15 residues.

This chain uses TRBV20-1 with TRBJ2-1, with 10 bases fitting TRBD2. The CDR3 has 17 residues. The junction had 8 bases not matched to a gene; V was cut back by 3 bases and J by 0 bases. The germline V gene has CDR1 DFQATT and CDR2 SNEGSKA (reference sequence). The CDR3 spells CSARRSGRTSSYNEQFF. CDR3 DNA sequence: TGCAGTGCTAGGCGTAGCGGGAGGACAAGCTCCTACAATGAGCAGTTCTTC.

In this sample, this clonotype turned up a few times. V and J are TRBV10-3 and TRBJ1-5, with 10 bases aligning to TRBD1. V dropped 7 bases and J dropped 0; count of bases not matched to a gene: 12. The CDR3 is 18 amino acids. Germline values: CDR1 ENHRY, CDR2 SYGVKD. The CDR3 sequence: CAIKDRDRGWDSNQPQHF. Written as DNA, the CDR3 is TGTGCCATCAAAGACCGGGACAGGGGATGGGATAGCAATCAGCCCCAGCATTTT.

This clonotype was seen at least ten times. The chain carries TRBV3-1 and TRBJ2-7, with D hard to call. The germline gives CDR1 LGHDT, CDR2 YNNKEL (reference sequence). V lost 3 bases to trimming and J lost 3 bases, with 6 bases between them. The CDR3 contains 12 residues. CDR3 region: CASSQNHYEQYV. The CDR3 DNA sequence: TGTGCCAGCAGCCAGAATCACTACGAGCAGTACGTC.